This T cell receptor beta chain was identified in a study of blood T cell repertoires in COVID-19. Study context: COVID-19 samples collected from the United States, Italy and Spain covered acute and convalescent phases.

Libraries were prepared by immunoSEQ multiplex PCR; TCRdb keeps only in-frame clonotypes and omits some of them. The data show 130,000 to 150,000 clones, 70% to 90% seen once. From germline, CDR1 is LGHNA and CDR2 YNFKEQ. The CDR3 sequence is 18 residues long. Trimming took 0 bases from V and 0 from J, leaving 12 bases between them. This clonotype was sampled from a woman aged 55-69 years with COVID-19, enrolled during active disease. Sequenced sample: peripheral blood. This chain links TRBV4-2 with TRBJ1-6, with no clear D. CDR3 bases: TGTGCCAGCAGCCAAGATGTACGTCTAAGCTCCTATAATTCACCCCTCCACTTT. Its translation is CASSQDVRLSSYNSPLHF.